Listed below are T cell receptor beta chains from one sample, sequenced in a study of shared clonotypes between healthy human individuals. Sequencing was performed with immunoSEQ multiplex PCR; in TCRdb, only in-frame clones are kept and a portion is missing. Among 2 million to 2.5 million clones, approximately 95% were seen once, and the ten largest hold roughly 0.13%. The specimen sequenced was naive CD4+ T cells sorted from blood. These receptors came from a man aged 18-30 years in good health. Both conserved end residues are part of each CDR3. The order of the fields is V gene, D gene, J gene, CDR3 protein, CDR3 DNA. The D gene is left open where the match is weak.

V: TRBV5-4; D: TRBD2; J: TRBJ2-5; CDR3: CASSVGTSGSEETQYF; DNA: TGTGCCAGCAGCGTGGGGACTAGCGGGAGTGAAGAGACCCAGTACTTC
V: TRBV25-1; D: TRBD1; J: TRBJ1-2; CDR3: CATLPKDRGYGYTF; DNA: TGTGCCACCCTCCCCAAGGACAGGGGCTATGGCTACACCTTC
V: TRBV12-5; D: NA; J: TRBJ2-6; CDR3: CASGLTGSGANVLTF; DNA: TGTGCTAGTGGCCTGACGGGCTCTGGGGCCAACGTCCTGACTTTC
V: TRBV5-1; D: NA; J: TRBJ2-1; CDR3: CASSLGLLGYNEQFF; DNA: TGCGCCAGCAGCCTGGGACTCCTCGGCTACAATGAGCAGTTCTTC
V: TRBV7-2; D: NA; J: TRBJ2-2; CDR3: CASSFWAGRTGELFF; DNA: TGTGCCAGCAGCTTTTGGGCAGGGCGGACCGGGGAGCTGTTTTTT
V: TRBV4-1; D: NA; J: TRBJ1-1; CDR3: CASSSTVGGLTEAFF; DNA: TGCGCCAGCAGCAGCACGGTGGGGGGTTTAACTGAAGCTTTCTTT
V: TRBV7-9; D: NA; J: TRBJ1-1; CDR3: CASSLAMGDTEAFF; DNA: TGTGCCAGCAGCTTAGCCATGGGGGACACTGAAGCTTTCTTT
V: TRBV6-5; D: NA; J: TRBJ2-7; CDR3: CASSYGSRRVEQYF; DNA: TGTGCCAGCAGTTACGGGTCCCGCCGGGTGGAGCAGTACTTC
V: TRBV5-1; D: TRBD1; J: TRBJ2-4; CDR3: CASSAGQGAAKNIQYF; DNA: TGCGCCAGCAGCGCGGGACAGGGGGCGGCCAAAAACATTCAGTACTTC
V: TRBV5-1; D: NA; J: TRBJ2-5; CDR3: CASSLGGLETQYF; DNA: TGCGCCAGCAGCTTAGGAGGGCTAGAGACCCAGTACTTC